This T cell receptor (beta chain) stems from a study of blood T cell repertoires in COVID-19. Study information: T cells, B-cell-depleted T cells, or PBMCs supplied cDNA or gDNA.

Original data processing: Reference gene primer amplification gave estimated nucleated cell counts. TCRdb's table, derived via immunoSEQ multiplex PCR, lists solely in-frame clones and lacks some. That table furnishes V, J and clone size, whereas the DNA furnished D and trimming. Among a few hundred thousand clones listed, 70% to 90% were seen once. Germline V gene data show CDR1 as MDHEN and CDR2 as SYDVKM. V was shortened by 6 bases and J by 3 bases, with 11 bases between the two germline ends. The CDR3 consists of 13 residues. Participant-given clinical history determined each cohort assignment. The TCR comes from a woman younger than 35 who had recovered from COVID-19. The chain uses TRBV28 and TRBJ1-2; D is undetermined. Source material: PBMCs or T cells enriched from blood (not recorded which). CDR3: CASRRGGDYGYTF. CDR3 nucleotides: TGTGCCAGCAGGCGAGGCGGGGACTATGGCTACACCTTC.